The TCR beta chain under discussion was sequenced for a study of shared clonotypes between healthy human individuals. V was cut by 2 bases and J by 6 bases, with 7 bases left in between. In germline, CDR1 is GTSNPN, CDR2 SVGIG (reference sequence). This CDR3 spans 12 amino acids. The assay was immunoSEQ multiplex PCR, and TCRdb's table has in-frame clones only and misses some. The sample consists of about 700,000 clones, roughly nine tenths of them appearing once. Cells designated naive CD8 were CD45RO-negative and were positively selected for CCR7, with terminally differentiated effector memory CD45RA+ cells excluded. This clone was seen once.

J is TRBJ2-2 and V is TRBV30; D is undetermined. This sequence was found in a man aged 25-45 years in good health. Material for sequencing was naive CD8+ T cells sorted from blood. The CDR3 bases are TGTGCCTGGAGTACGGGCCCCGGGGAGCTGTTTTTT. Translating gives CAWSTGPGELFF.